Presented here are 23 T cell receptor beta chains from one specimen sequenced in a study of immune evolution from preneoplasia to lung adenocarcinoma. Repertoires were generated with immunoSEQ multiplex PCR, while TCRdb's copy carries only in-frame clones and drops some. The table shows 15,000 or so clones, with 75% to 90% occurring only once. Specimen: FFPE invasive lung adenocarcinoma tissue. These receptors were collected from a person between 65 and 79 years old with invasive lung adenocarcinoma.

For the CDR3, the DNA is TGTGCCAGCAGCTCCGATGGAGGGGGCGACGAGCAGTACTTC. It is translated as CASSSDGGGDEQYF. This chain joins TRBV28 and TRBJ2-7; D may be TRBD1 (7 bases). This CDR3 spans 14 amino acids. Germline CDR1 MDHEN, CDR2 SYDVKM. V was cut by 6 bases and J by 5 bases, with 17 bases left in between.

A single count supports this clone. This rearrangement joins TRBV29-1 to TRBJ2-7, with 7 bases lining up with TRBD1. V gave up 3 bases and J gave up 5 bases; unmatched junction bases: 1. Per germline, CDR1 SQVTM and CDR2 ANQGSEA. The CDR3 contains 11 residues. The CDR3 here is CSVDRGNEQYF. CDR3 bases: TGCAGCGTTGACAGGGGGAACGAGCAGTACTTC.

This chain uses TRBV30 with TRBJ1-2; D is undetermined. Germline V lookup: CDR1 GTSNPN, CDR2 SVGIG (reference sequence). V lost 3 bases and J 8 bases, leaving 16 bases between the germline ends. The length of the CDR3 is 13 residues. The CDR3 is CAWRQTGEWGYTF. The DNA for the CDR3 is TGTGCCTGGAGACAGACGGGAGAATGGGGCTACACCTTC.

The chain links TRBV19 to TRBJ2-1; the match to TRBD1 covers 7 bases. With 3 bases clipped from V and 9 bases from J, the junction kept 5 bases outside the gene matches. CDR1 is LNHDA and CDR2 is SQIVND in the germline V gene (reference sequence). The length of the CDR3 is 13 residues. The CDR3 region has the DNA TGTGCCAGTAGTATCGGGACAGTAGCTGAGCAGTTCTTC. It specifies CASSIGTVAEQFF.

CDR3 DNA sequence: TGCGCCAGCAGCCATATCCCGACAAGCGAGAATGAAAAACTGTTTTTT. It codes for CASSHIPTSENEKLFF. V gene TRBV4-1 combines with J gene TRBJ1-4; D is unresolved. V shed 3 bases and J shed 5 bases, with 16 bases lying between them. There are 16 residues in the CDR3. The V gene's germline CDR1 is MGHRA and CDR2 YSYEKL.

The V gene is TRBV29-1, the J gene TRBJ2-1; possibly TRBD1 for D (6 bases). The V end lost 5 bases, the J end lost 7 bases, and 18 bases lay between the germline ends. The CDR3 runs to 14 residues. The V gene's germline CDR1 is SQVTM and CDR2 ANQGSEA. The CDR3 reads CSVLSDRLLNEQFF. CDR3 DNA sequence: TGCAGCGTTCTATCAGACAGGCTCCTAAATGAGCAGTTCTTC.

In its sample, this clone was seen once. V is TRBV28 and J is TRBJ2-7; unclear D gene. The CDR3 is 11 amino acids. The V gene lost 5 bases and the J gene lost 2 bases, with 4 bases spanning the gap. The germline V gene encodes CDR1 MDHEN and CDR2 SYDVKM. CDR3 bases: TGTGCCAGCAGTCAAACCTACGAGCAGTACTTC. Its protein is CASSQTYEQYF.

This clone was detected only a few times. This sequence joins TRBV5-1 and TRBJ2-7; TRBD1 matches 10 bases. CDR3 size: 14 residues. CDR1 is SGHRS and CDR2 is YFSETQ in the germline V gene. With 4 bases clipped from V and 4 bases from J, the junction kept 5 bases outside the gene matches. The CDR3 nucleotides read TGCGCCAGCAGCCGGGACAGGGGATCATACGAGCAGTACTTC. Protein product: CASSRDRGSYEQYF.

This sequence joins TRBV25-1 and TRBJ1-1; 11 bases are shared with TRBD1. Germline loops: CDR1 MGHDK, CDR2 SYGVNS. V was pared by 4 bases and J by 9 bases, with 4 bases of the junction left unmatched. The CDR3 is 13 amino acids. This chain's CDR3 is CASSGTDRGQAFF. Written as DNA, the CDR3 is TGTGCCAGCAGTGGTACGGACAGGGGGCAAGCTTTCTTT.

The chain employs TRBV7-9 and TRBJ2-1; 10 nucleotides line up with TRBD2. This CDR3 is 16 amino acids long. Per germline, CDR1 SEHNR and CDR2 FQNEAQ (reference sequence). After removal of 4 bases from V and 7 bases from J, the junction contained 10 bases not matched to a gene. This CDR3 reads CASSSSRLAGPNEQFF. Written as DNA, the CDR3 is TGTGCCAGCAGCTCCTCAAGACTAGCGGGTCCGAATGAGCAGTTCTTC. Using reference TRBV7-9 and TRBJ2-1 for the parts outside the CDR3, the full variable domain is DTGVSQNPRHKITKRGQNVTFRCDPISEHNRLYWYRQTLGQGPEFLTYFQNEAQLEKSRLLSDRFSAERPKGSFSTLEIQRTEQGDSAMYLCASSSSRLAGPNEQFFGPGTRLTVL.

This chain connects TRBV10-3 to TRBJ2-1, with 12 bases matching TRBD2. J gave up 9 bases and V 5 bases, and 5 bases lay outside the gene matches. Germline assignment: CDR1 ENHRY and CDR2 SYGVKD. CDR3 size: 14 residues. In DNA, the CDR3 is TGTGCCATCAGTACGACTAGCGGGAGTACTGAGCAGTTCTTC. Translating gives CAISTTSGSTEQFF.

The chain is built from TRBV27 and TRBJ2-1, with unresolved D. The germline gives CDR1 MNHEY, CDR2 SMNVEV (reference sequence). V was cut by 4 bases and J by 6 bases, with 4 bases left in between. The CDR3 totals 11 residues. The CDR3 loop reads CASSYINEQFF. The CDR3 bases are TGTGCCAGCAGTTATATCAATGAGCAGTTCTTC.

The chain recombines TRBV6-1 with TRBJ1-2; TRBD1 matches at 8 bases. Germline CDR1 MNHNS, CDR2 SASEGT. The CDR3 runs 15 residues. Trimming removed 0 bases from V and 4 bases from J; junction bases left unmatched: 4. CDR3 residues: CASSEAGQAIYGYTF. In nucleotides, the CDR3 is TGTGCCAGCAGTGAAGCGGGACAGGCAATCTATGGCTACACCTTC.

This clone appeared a few times. The CDR3 coding sequence is TGTGCCAGCAGCGTCGGGGCAGGGGTTGGCTACACCTTC. Protein sequence: CASSVGAGVGYTF. This chain joins TRBV9 and TRBJ1-2; D possibly corresponds to TRBD1 (6 bases). V was pared by 2 bases and J by 7 bases, with 12 bases between. The germline gives CDR1 SGDLS, CDR2 YYNGEE. This CDR3 spans 13 amino acids.

The CDR3 DNA reads TGTGCCAGCAGTGAACAGGGGGCCGGCTCCTACGAGCAGTACTTC. Its translation: CASSEQGAGSYEQYF. V is TRBV6-1 and J is TRBJ2-7, with 8 bases that match TRBD1. Germline CDR1 is MNHNS and CDR2 is SASEGT. This CDR3 is 15 amino acids long. Trimming at V came to 2 bases and at J to 0 bases, leaving 3 bases not matched to a gene.

In its sample, this clone is medium-sized. The rearrangement links TRBV5-6 to TRBJ1-2; no definite D call. V lost 0 bases and J 4 bases, leaving 7 bases between the germline ends. There are 13 residues in the CDR3. CDR1 and CDR2 (germline): SGHDT, YYEEEE. The chain's CDR3 is CASSLDTRYGYTF. The CDR3 nucleotides read TGTGCCAGCAGCTTGGACACCCGCTATGGCTACACCTTC.

The genes are TRBV28 and TRBJ1-2; D is perhaps TRBD1 (5 bases). The CDR3 covers 13 residues. Germline CDR1 is MDHEN and CDR2 is SYDVKM. V lost 6 bases to trimming and J lost 5 bases, with 13 bases between them. CDR3 protein: CASRPTVQYGYTF. The CDR3, as DNA: TGTGCCAGCAGACCGACAGTCCAATATGGCTACACCTTC.

The genes are TRBV30 and TRBJ1-1; 7 nucleotides match TRBD1. CDR3 size: 13 residues. Germline CDR1 is GTSNPN and CDR2 is SVGIG (reference sequence). V lost 0 bases and J lost 10; bases outside the gene matches: 8. The CDR3 loop is CAWSVDRAFRAFF. CDR3 in DNA: TGTGCCTGGAGTGTTGACAGGGCTTTTAGAGCTTTCTTT.

The J gene is TRBJ2-3, the V gene TRBV11-3; weak D call: TRBD1 (7 bases). The CDR3 totals 15 residues. From germline, CDR1 is SGHNT and CDR2 YENEEA. V lost 5 bases and J lost 6, with 18 bases in between. The CDR3 sequence: CASSQTGEVADTQYF. The CDR3 DNA reads as TGTGCCAGCAGCCAAACAGGGGAGGTTGCGGATACGCAGTATTTT.

This chain joins TRBV7-2 and TRBJ1-2; D gene unclear. V shed 5 bases and J shed 5 bases, with 12 bases lying between them. Germline assignment: CDR1 SGHTA and CDR2 FQGNSA. The CDR3 has 13 residues. The CDR3 bases are TGTGCCAGCAGCCCACGACTGAGTTATGGCTACACCTTC. It translates to CASSPRLSYGYTF.

The chain joins TRBV6-5 to TRBJ2-3, with TRBD2 identical over 8 bases. Per germline, CDR1 MNHEY and CDR2 SVGAGI. The trim removed 6 bases at V and 1 base at J, leaving 6 bases unmatched. CDR3 length: 15 residues. CDR3 in DNA: TGTGCCAGCAGCTTAAAGCGGGGGCGCACAGATACGCAGTATTTT. It specifies CASSLKRGRTDTQYF.

The gene calls are TRBV28 and TRBJ1-3; perhaps TRBD1 as D (5 bases). The CDR3 spans 17 residues. Germline CDR1 MDHEN, CDR2 SYDVKM. Trimming removed 6 bases from V and 0 bases from J, with 18 bases in between. This chain's CDR3 is CASSLSTGVLSGNTIYF. The CDR3 nucleotides read TGTGCCAGCAGCCTCTCCACGGGGGTCCTCTCTGGAAACACCATATATTTT. Drawing the rest from reference TRBV28 and TRBJ1-3, the complete variable domain is DVKVTQSSRYLVKRTGEKVFLECVQDMDHENMFWYRQDPGLGLRLIYFSYDVKMKEKGDIPEGYSVSREKKERFSLILESASTNQTSMYLCASSLSTGVLSGNTIYFGEGSWLTVV.

The rearrangement joins TRBV6-5 to TRBJ2-7; D is possibly TRBD1 (6 bases). V lost 5 bases, J lost 2 bases, and 10 bases lay in between. The germline V gene has CDR1 MNHEY and CDR2 SVGAGI. The CDR3 loop spans 13 amino acids. The CDR3 region has the DNA TGTGCCAGCAGTACGACAGGTACCTACGAGCAGTACTTC. As protein: CASSTTGTYEQYF.